The rows below give T cell receptor beta chains drawn from one sample of a study of cytomegalovirus exposure and HLA in healthy donors. Method: immunoSEQ multiplex PCR; TCRdb's copy keeps in-frame clones and lacks some. The sample holds about 60,000 clones; approximately 70% are singletons and the top ten take 15% to 20%. The specimen sequenced was PBMCs. The origin of the receptors is a woman aged 55-70 years in good health and CMV-seropositive. Each CDR3 is given with its conserved first and last residue. Fields, in order: CDR3 protein, CDR3 DNA, J gene, D gene, V gene, clone size. The D gene is left open where the match is weak. Clone size is stated in some rows and not others, as once, few, many or a class when expanded.

CDR3aa: CASSFYSGGDYGYTF
CDR3nt: TGTGCCAGCAGTTTTTATTCGGGCGGGGACTATGGCTACACCTTC
j_gene: TRBJ1-2
d_gene: -
v_gene: TRBV27
abundance: few

CDR3aa: CASSKRQGSIQTGNTIYF
CDR3nt: TGTGCCAGCAGCAAAAGACAGGGATCTATACAGACTGGAAACACCATATATTTT
j_gene: TRBJ1-3
d_gene: TRBD1
v_gene: TRBV11-2
abundance: -

CDR3aa: CSVPGAGFGYTF
CDR3nt: TGCAGCGTCCCCGGCGCGGGGTTTGGCTACACCTTC
j_gene: TRBJ1-2
d_gene: -
v_gene: TRBV29-1
abundance: -

CDR3aa: CASSESGNTQYF
CDR3nt: TGTGCCAGCAGTGAATCCGGGAATACGCAGTATTTT
j_gene: TRBJ2-3
d_gene: -
v_gene: TRBV2
abundance: -

CDR3aa: CASADRGLEKLFF
CDR3nt: TGTGCTAGTGCGGACAGGGGCCTTGAAAAACTGTTTTTT
j_gene: TRBJ1-4
d_gene: TRBD1
v_gene: TRBV12-5
abundance: many

CDR3aa: CASSRTGYTEAFF
CDR3nt: TGTGCCAGCAGTCGGACAGGGTACACTGAAGCTTTCTTT
j_gene: TRBJ1-1
d_gene: TRBD1
v_gene: TRBV7-2
abundance: -

CDR3aa: CASSLQTGSTDTQYF
CDR3nt: TGTGCCAGTAGTCTTCAAACAGGTAGCACAGATACGCAGTATTTT
j_gene: TRBJ2-3
d_gene: -
v_gene: TRBV19
abundance: -

CDR3aa: CASSYEGSDTQYF
CDR3nt: TGCGCCAGCAGCTATGAGGGTTCAGATACGCAGTATTTT
j_gene: TRBJ2-3
d_gene: -
v_gene: TRBV5-1
abundance: -

CDR3aa: CASSLGRDQTQYF
CDR3nt: TGTGCCAGCAGCTTAGGGAGGGACCAGACCCAGTACTTC
j_gene: TRBJ2-5
d_gene: -
v_gene: TRBV7-2
abundance: -

CDR3aa: CASSALTGDDEKLFF
CDR3nt: TGTGCCAGCAGCGCCCTCACCGGAGACGATGAAAAACTGTTTTTT
j_gene: TRBJ1-4
d_gene: -
v_gene: TRBV4-2
abundance: -

CDR3aa: CASSLLVRGDNSPLHF
CDR3nt: TGCGCCAGCAGCTTACTGGTTCGGGGTGATAATTCACCCCTCCACTTT
j_gene: TRBJ1-6
d_gene: -
v_gene: TRBV5-1
abundance: -

CDR3aa: CASSAFRGQARGAFF
CDR3nt: TGTGCCAGCAGCGCCTTCCGTGGACAGGCGAGGGGGGCTTTCTTT
j_gene: TRBJ1-1
d_gene: TRBD1
v_gene: TRBV9
abundance: -

CDR3aa: CASSETVVNTEAFF
CDR3nt: TGTGCCAGCAGTGAAACGGTAGTAAACACTGAAGCTTTCTTT
j_gene: TRBJ1-1
d_gene: -
v_gene: TRBV2
abundance: -

CDR3aa: CASSIYRVGTEAFF
CDR3nt: TGCGCCAGCAGCATATACAGGGTTGGGACTGAAGCTTTCTTT
j_gene: TRBJ1-1
d_gene: -
v_gene: TRBV5-1
abundance: many

CDR3aa: CSVEGLTGGVYNEQFF
CDR3nt: TGCAGCGTTGAAGGTTTGACGGGGGGAGTTTACAATGAGCAGTTCTTC
j_gene: TRBJ2-1
d_gene: TRBD2
v_gene: TRBV29-1
abundance: -

CDR3aa: CASSLVWGAGTGELFF
CDR3nt: TGTGCCAGCAGCTTAGTGTGGGGCGCCGGCACCGGGGAGCTGTTTTTT
j_gene: TRBJ2-2
d_gene: -
v_gene: TRBV7-8
abundance: -

CDR3aa: CASSAKGTGGHYGYTF
CDR3nt: TGTGCCAGCAGCGCGAAGGGGACAGGGGGCCACTATGGCTACACCTTC
j_gene: TRBJ1-2
d_gene: TRBD1
v_gene: TRBV9
abundance: few

CDR3aa: CASSWRLAGKTDTQYF
CDR3nt: TGTGCCAGCAGCTGGAGACTAGCGGGGAAGACAGATACGCAGTATTTT
j_gene: TRBJ2-3
d_gene: TRBD2
v_gene: TRBV11-2
abundance: -

CDR3aa: CASQQGANLEAFF
CDR3nt: TGTGCCAGCCAACAGGGGGCCAATCTTGAAGCTTTCTTT
j_gene: TRBJ1-1
d_gene: TRBD1
v_gene: TRBV7-9
abundance: -

CDR3aa: CASRRQGASNEQFF
CDR3nt: TGTGCCAGCAGGAGACAGGGGGCGTCAAATGAGCAGTTCTTC
j_gene: TRBJ2-1
d_gene: TRBD1
v_gene: TRBV7-2
abundance: -

CDR3aa: CASSESRGFRSYEQYF
CDR3nt: TGCGCCAGCAGTGAGTCGAGAGGGTTCAGATCCTACGAGCAGTACTTC
j_gene: TRBJ2-7
d_gene: -
v_gene: TRBV10-1
abundance: few

CDR3aa: CASSLGGYEQYF
CDR3nt: TGTGCCAGCAGCCTGGGGGGCTACGAGCAGTACTTC
j_gene: TRBJ2-7
d_gene: -
v_gene: TRBV9
abundance: -

CDR3aa: CASSPRGQSNEKLFF
CDR3nt: TGTGCCAGCTCACCAAGGGGACAGTCTAATGAAAAACTGTTTTTT
j_gene: TRBJ1-4
d_gene: TRBD1
v_gene: TRBV18
abundance: -

CDR3aa: CSVVSTSPEWGANVLTF
CDR3nt: TGCAGCGTTGTTTCAACTTCGCCCGAGTGGGGGGCCAACGTCCTGACTTTC
j_gene: TRBJ2-6
d_gene: -
v_gene: TRBV29-1
abundance: -

CDR3aa: CASSVGGGLGETQYF
CDR3nt: TGTGCCAGCAGTGTAGGGGGGGGGCTTGGAGAGACCCAGTACTTC
j_gene: TRBJ2-5
d_gene: -
v_gene: TRBV25-1
abundance: -

CDR3aa: CASSRNQGADQPQHF
CDR3nt: TGTGCCAGCAGCCGAAACCAGGGGGCCGATCAGCCCCAGCATTTT
j_gene: TRBJ1-5
d_gene: TRBD1
v_gene: TRBV7-8
abundance: few

CDR3aa: CASSVLLAGSSYNEQFF
CDR3nt: TGTGCCAGCAGTGTGTTACTAGCGGGGAGCTCCTACAATGAGCAGTTCTTC
j_gene: TRBJ2-1
d_gene: TRBD2
v_gene: TRBV6-1
abundance: -

CDR3aa: CASSYPPGSVEKLFF
CDR3nt: TGTGCCAGCAGTTACCCGCCCGGGTCGGTAGAAAAACTGTTTTTT
j_gene: TRBJ1-4
d_gene: -
v_gene: TRBV6-6
abundance: -

CDR3aa: CSSSLDIGTGAHYGYTF
CDR3nt: TGTTCCAGCAGCTTAGATATCGGGACAGGGGCCCACTATGGCTACACCTTC
j_gene: TRBJ1-2
d_gene: TRBD1
v_gene: TRBV7-9
abundance: -

CDR3aa: CASSLVFRFGGEKLFF
CDR3nt: TGTGCCAGCAGCTTAGTGTTCCGTTTTGGGGGCGAAAAACTGTTTTTT
j_gene: TRBJ1-4
d_gene: -
v_gene: TRBV7-9
abundance: -

CDR3aa: CASSLLGLAGGYEQYF
CDR3nt: TGTGCCAGCAGCTTATTGGGACTAGCGGGGGGATACGAGCAGTACTTC
j_gene: TRBJ2-7
d_gene: TRBD2
v_gene: TRBV7-6
abundance: few

CDR3aa: CASSLFAGEMNTEAFF
CDR3nt: TGTGCCAGCAGCTTATTTGCGGGGGAGATGAACACTGAAGCTTTCTTT
j_gene: TRBJ1-1
d_gene: -
v_gene: TRBV7-8
abundance: -

CDR3aa: CSSSLVLGEQSYEQYF
CDR3nt: TGTTCCAGCAGCTTGGTCTTAGGGGAACAGTCCTACGAGCAGTACTTC
j_gene: TRBJ2-7
d_gene: -
v_gene: TRBV7-9
abundance: once

CDR3aa: CASSERFGRDSNTGELFF
CDR3nt: TGCGCCAGCAGTGAGAGGTTCGGTAGGGACAGTAACACCGGGGAGCTGTTTTTT
j_gene: TRBJ2-2
d_gene: TRBD1
v_gene: TRBV10-1
abundance: few

CDR3aa: CASRQTSGAYNEQFF
CDR3nt: TGTGCCAGCAGACAGACTAGCGGGGCTTACAATGAGCAGTTCTTC
j_gene: TRBJ2-1
d_gene: TRBD2
v_gene: TRBV7-2
abundance: -

CDR3aa: CASGLSGTGLNEQYF
CDR3nt: TGTGCCAGCGGACTATCCGGGACAGGTTTAAACGAGCAGTACTTC
j_gene: TRBJ2-7
d_gene: TRBD1
v_gene: TRBV27
abundance: -

CDR3aa: CAISEQGIGEAFF
CDR3nt: TGTGCCATCAGTGAGCAGGGGATTGGGGAAGCTTTCTTT
j_gene: TRBJ1-1
d_gene: -
v_gene: TRBV10-3
abundance: -

CDR3aa: CASSPRGGLNEKLFF
CDR3nt: TGTGCCAGCTCACCTCGGGGGGGGCTGAATGAAAAACTGTTTTTT
j_gene: TRBJ1-4
d_gene: -
v_gene: TRBV18
abundance: -

CDR3aa: CASSSGGASSYEQYF
CDR3nt: TGTGCCAGCAGCTCCGGTGGGGCTTCCTCCTACGAGCAGTACTTC
j_gene: TRBJ2-7
d_gene: -
v_gene: TRBV9
abundance: -

CDR3aa: CASSPGGPEPYQETQYF
CDR3nt: TGCGCCAGCAGCCCCGGGGGGCCCGAGCCGTACCAAGAGACCCAGTACTTC
j_gene: TRBJ2-5
d_gene: -
v_gene: TRBV5-1
abundance: -